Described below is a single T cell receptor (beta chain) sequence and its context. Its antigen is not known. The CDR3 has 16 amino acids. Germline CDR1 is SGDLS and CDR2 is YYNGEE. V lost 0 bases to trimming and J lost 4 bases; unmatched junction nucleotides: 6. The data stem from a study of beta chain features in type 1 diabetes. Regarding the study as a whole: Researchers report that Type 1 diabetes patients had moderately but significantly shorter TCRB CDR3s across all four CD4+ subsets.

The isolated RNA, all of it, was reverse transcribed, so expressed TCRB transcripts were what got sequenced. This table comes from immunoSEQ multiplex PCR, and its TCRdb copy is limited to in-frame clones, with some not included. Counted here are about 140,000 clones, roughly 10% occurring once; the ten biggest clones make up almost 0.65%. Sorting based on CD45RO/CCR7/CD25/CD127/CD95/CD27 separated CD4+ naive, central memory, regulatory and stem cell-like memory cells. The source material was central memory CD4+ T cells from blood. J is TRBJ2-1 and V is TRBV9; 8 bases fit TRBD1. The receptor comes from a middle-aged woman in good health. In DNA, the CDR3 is TGTGCCAGCAGCGTAGGGGGACAGGACCTTTACAATGAGCAGTTCTTC. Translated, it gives CASSVGGQDLYNEQFF.